Listed below are T cell receptor beta chains from one sample, sequenced in a study of shared clonotypes between healthy human individuals. Produced via immunoSEQ multiplex PCR; TCRdb's table is partial and in-frame only. This table has 550,000 to 600,000 clones, roughly 72% appearing once. The material sequenced was PBMCs. These receptors all stem from a middle-aged woman in good health. Some clones in this sample may be carry-over from other donors' samples. Each CDR3 is given with its conserved first and last residue. A D gene is named only where the DNA matches it firmly. Clone size is given for some rows only: seen once, a few or many times, or a class if the clone is expanded.

v_gene: TRBV15
abundance: .
d_gene: TRBD2
j_gene: TRBJ2-1
CDR3aa: CATSSGRALVVVDEQFF
CDR3nt: TGTGCCACCAGCAGTGGGAGGGCCTTGGTGGTCGTCGATGAGCAGTTCTTC

v_gene: TRBV7-3
abundance: .
d_gene: TRBD1
j_gene: TRBJ1-2
CDR3aa: CASSPGTGYGYTF
CDR3nt: TGTGCCAGCAGCCCCGGGACAGGGTATGGCTACACCTTC

v_gene: TRBV28
abundance: .
d_gene: .
j_gene: TRBJ2-3
CDR3aa: CASSLQYDASTDTQYF
CDR3nt: TGTGCCAGCAGTTTGCAGTACGACGCTAGCACAGATACGCAGTATTTT

v_gene: TRBV6-5
abundance: .
d_gene: .
j_gene: TRBJ2-3
CDR3aa: CATSPLGTSTDTQYF
CDR3nt: TGTGCCACTTCGCCTCTCGGGACTAGCACAGATACGCAGTATTTT

v_gene: TRBV25-1
abundance: few
d_gene: .
j_gene: TRBJ1-1
CDR3aa: CASMKNTEAFF
CDR3nt: TGTGCCAGCATGAAGAACACTGAAGCTTTCTTT

v_gene: TRBV10-3
abundance: .
d_gene: TRBD2
j_gene: TRBJ2-5
CDR3aa: CAISEGLAGTARVGQYF
CDR3nt: TGTGCCATCAGTGAGGGACTAGCGGGTACTGCTAGAGTTGGCCAGTACTTC

v_gene: TRBV7-9
abundance: .
d_gene: .
j_gene: TRBJ1-5
CDR3aa: CASSLIWGSNQPQHF
CDR3nt: TGTGCCAGCAGCTTAATTTGGGGAAGCAATCAGCCCCAGCATTTT

v_gene: TRBV11-2
abundance: .
d_gene: .
j_gene: TRBJ2-1
CDR3aa: CASSLGFSYNEQFF
CDR3nt: TGTGCCAGCAGCTTGGGCTTCTCCTACAATGAGCAGTTCTTC

v_gene: TRBV25-1
abundance: .
d_gene: TRBD1
j_gene: TRBJ2-1
CDR3aa: CASSEFQGELGEQFF
CDR3nt: TGTGCCAGCAGTGAATTCCAGGGGGAGCTCGGTGAGCAGTTCTTC

v_gene: TRBV5-4
abundance: .
d_gene: TRBD1
j_gene: TRBJ1-3
CDR3aa: CASSRDRGSSGNTIYF
CDR3nt: TGTGCCAGCTCCCGAGACAGGGGGTCTTCTGGAAACACCATATATTTT

v_gene: TRBV5-4
abundance: .
d_gene: .
j_gene: TRBJ1-4
CDR3aa: CASSLDGRFATNEKLFF
CDR3nt: TGTGCCAGCAGCTTGGATGGCAGGTTCGCAACTAATGAAAAACTGTTTTTT

v_gene: TRBV5-4
abundance: .
d_gene: .
j_gene: TRBJ1-2
CDR3aa: CASSLTRTGLPYGYTF
CDR3nt: TGTGCCAGCAGCTTGACCCGTACAGGTTTGCCCTATGGCTACACCTTC

v_gene: TRBV5-6
abundance: .
d_gene: .
j_gene: TRBJ2-3
CDR3aa: CASSLLGERDTQYF
CDR3nt: TGTGCCAGCAGCTTACTAGGGGAGCGAGATACGCAGTATTTT

v_gene: TRBV7-3
abundance: .
d_gene: TRBD2
j_gene: TRBJ2-1
CDR3aa: CASSPKLAGGRNEQFF
CDR3nt: TGTGCCAGCAGCCCAAAACTAGCGGGAGGGCGAAATGAGCAGTTCTTC

v_gene: TRBV6-6
abundance: .
d_gene: TRBD1
j_gene: TRBJ2-7
CDR3aa: CASTKDRDSYEQYF
CDR3nt: TGTGCCAGCACCAAGGACAGGGACTCCTACGAGCAGTACTTC